This T cell receptor (beta chain) was obtained from a study of response to subunit inactivated influenza vaccine. General study findings and limits: Authors suggested few new T cells are recruited by each seasonal influenza vaccination.

This clonotype was counted between two and nine times. Its antigen remains unidentified. This CDR3 is 17 amino acids long. V was cut by 5 bases and J by 2 bases, with 21 bases left in between. Germline V lookup: CDR1 MDHEN, CDR2 SYDVKM. TCRdb fed the RT-PCR reads into MiXCR, producing one record per CDR3 protein. The sample yields 860,000 or so distinct CDR3 sequences, around 20% seen once. The sample here was PBMCs from blood, taken around 5 days after vaccination. This TCR derives from a man aged 50 to 59 who received an inactivated influenza vaccine. The V call is TRBV28, the J call TRBJ1-2, with D possibly TRBD1 on 5 matching bases. The CDR3 DNA reads TGTGCCAGCAGTCGCCGGCCCGCCCTTACAGGAAACTATGGCTACACCTTC. It encodes CASSRRPALTGNYGYTF.